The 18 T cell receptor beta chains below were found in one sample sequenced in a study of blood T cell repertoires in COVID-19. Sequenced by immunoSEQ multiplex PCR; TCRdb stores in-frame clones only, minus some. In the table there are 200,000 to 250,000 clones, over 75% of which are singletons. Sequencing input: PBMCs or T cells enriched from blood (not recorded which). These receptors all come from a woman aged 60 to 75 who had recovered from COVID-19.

CDR3 in DNA: TGTGCCATCAGACCAACGGGGGAATCTAATTCACCCCTCCACTTT. Residues: CAIRPTGESNSPLHF. The genes are TRBV10-3 and TRBJ1-6; D might be TRBD1 (5 bases). V lost 6 bases and J 6 bases, leaving 15 bases between the germline ends. This CDR3 is 15 amino acids long. The germline V gene has CDR1 ENHRY and CDR2 SYGVKD.

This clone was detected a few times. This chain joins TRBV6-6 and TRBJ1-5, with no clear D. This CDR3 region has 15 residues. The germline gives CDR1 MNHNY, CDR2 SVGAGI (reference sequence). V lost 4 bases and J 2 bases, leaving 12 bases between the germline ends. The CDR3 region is CASSSLGSGNQPQHF. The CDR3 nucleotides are TGTGCCAGCAGTTCACTAGGGTCGGGCAATCAGCCCCAGCATTTT.

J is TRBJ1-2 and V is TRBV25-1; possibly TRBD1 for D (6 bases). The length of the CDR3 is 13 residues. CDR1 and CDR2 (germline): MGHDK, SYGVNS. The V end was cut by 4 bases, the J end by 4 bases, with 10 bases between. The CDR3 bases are TGTGCCAGCAGTGTCCAGGGGCGCTATGGCTACACCTTC. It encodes CASSVQGRYGYTF.

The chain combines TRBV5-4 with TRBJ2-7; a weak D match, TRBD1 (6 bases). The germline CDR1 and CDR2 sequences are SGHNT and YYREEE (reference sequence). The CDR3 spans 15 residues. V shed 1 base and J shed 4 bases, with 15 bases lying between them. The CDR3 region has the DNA TGTGCCAGCAGCTTGTTCGGGACACCACTTTACGAGCAGTACTTC. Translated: CASSLFGTPLYEQYF.

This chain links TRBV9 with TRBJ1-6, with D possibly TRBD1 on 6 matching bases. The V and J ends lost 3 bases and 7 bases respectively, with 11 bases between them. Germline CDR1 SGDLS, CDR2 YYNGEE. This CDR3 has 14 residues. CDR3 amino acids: CASSERTANSPLHF. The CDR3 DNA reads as TGTGCCAGCAGCGAGCGGACAGCGAATTCACCCCTCCACTTT.

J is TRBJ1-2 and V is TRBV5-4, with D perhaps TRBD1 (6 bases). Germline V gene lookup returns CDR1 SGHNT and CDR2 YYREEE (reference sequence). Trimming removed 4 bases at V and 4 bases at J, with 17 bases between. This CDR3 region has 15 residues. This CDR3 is CASSARDRYTYGYTF. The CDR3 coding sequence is TGTGCCAGCAGCGCTCGCGACAGGTATACCTATGGCTACACCTTC.

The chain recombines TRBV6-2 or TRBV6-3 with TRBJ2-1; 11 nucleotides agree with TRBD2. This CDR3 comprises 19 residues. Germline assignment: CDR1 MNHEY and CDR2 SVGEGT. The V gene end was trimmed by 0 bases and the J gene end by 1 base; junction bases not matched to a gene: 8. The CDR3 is CASSYSMASGGMSYNEQFF. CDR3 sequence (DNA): TGTGCCAGCAGTTACTCGATGGCTAGCGGGGGGATGTCCTACAATGAGCAGTTCTTC.

DNA of the CDR3: TGTGCCAGCAGCAGTACAGGGGTTGGAAACACCATATATTTT. Protein: CASSSTGVGNTIYF. The chain carries TRBV6-5 and TRBJ1-3; the match to TRBD1 covers 7 bases. CDR3 length: 14 residues. The trim removed 6 bases at V and 3 bases at J, leaving 5 bases unmatched. CDR1 MNHEY and CDR2 SVGAGI come from the germline V gene.

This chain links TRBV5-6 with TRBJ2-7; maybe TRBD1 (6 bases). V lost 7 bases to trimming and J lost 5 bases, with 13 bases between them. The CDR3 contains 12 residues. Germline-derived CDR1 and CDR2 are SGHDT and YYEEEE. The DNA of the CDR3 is TGTGCCAGCGGGTATACAGGGAACGAGCAGTACTTC. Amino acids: CASGYTGNEQYF.

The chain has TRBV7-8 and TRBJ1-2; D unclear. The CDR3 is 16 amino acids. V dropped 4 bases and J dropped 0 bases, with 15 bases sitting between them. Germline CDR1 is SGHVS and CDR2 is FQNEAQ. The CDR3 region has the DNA TGTGCCAGCAGCTCGACGTCGAGGGCAGCTAACTATGGCTACACCTTC. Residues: CASSSTSRAANYGYTF.

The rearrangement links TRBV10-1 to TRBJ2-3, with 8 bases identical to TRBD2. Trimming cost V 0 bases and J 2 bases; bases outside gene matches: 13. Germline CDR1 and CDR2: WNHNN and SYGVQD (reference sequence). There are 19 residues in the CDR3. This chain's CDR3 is CASSESRGGGRTPTDTQYF. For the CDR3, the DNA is TGCGCCAGCAGTGAGTCTAGGGGGGGCGGGAGGACCCCCACAGATACGCAGTATTTT.

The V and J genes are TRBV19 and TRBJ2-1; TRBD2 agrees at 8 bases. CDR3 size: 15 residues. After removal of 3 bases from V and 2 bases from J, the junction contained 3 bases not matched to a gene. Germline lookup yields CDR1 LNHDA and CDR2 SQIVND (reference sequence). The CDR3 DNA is TGTGCCAGTAGTATTAGCGGGGCCGCCTACAATGAGCAGTTCTTC. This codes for CASSISGAAYNEQFF.

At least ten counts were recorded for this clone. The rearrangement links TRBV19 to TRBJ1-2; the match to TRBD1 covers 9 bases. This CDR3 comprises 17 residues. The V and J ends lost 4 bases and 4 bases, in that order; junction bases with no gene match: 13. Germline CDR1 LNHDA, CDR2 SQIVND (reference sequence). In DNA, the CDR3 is TGTGCCAGTAGTACTAGCTCCTCGGGACAGGGAGTCTATGGCTACACCTTC. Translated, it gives CASSTSSSGQGVYGYTF.

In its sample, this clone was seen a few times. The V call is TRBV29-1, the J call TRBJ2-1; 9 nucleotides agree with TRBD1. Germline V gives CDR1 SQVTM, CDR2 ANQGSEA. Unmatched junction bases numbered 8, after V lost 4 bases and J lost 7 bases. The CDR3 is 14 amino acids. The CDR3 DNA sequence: TGCAGCGTTGTTGGGGACAGGGCCAGGAATGAGCAGTTCTTC. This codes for CSVVGDRARNEQFF.

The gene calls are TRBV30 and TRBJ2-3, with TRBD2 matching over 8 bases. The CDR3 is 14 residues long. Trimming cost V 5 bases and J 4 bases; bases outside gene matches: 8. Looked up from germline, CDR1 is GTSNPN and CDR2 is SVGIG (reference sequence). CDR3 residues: CAWARGAGADTQYF. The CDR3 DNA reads TGTGCCTGGGCCCGAGGAGCGGGAGCAGATACGCAGTATTTT.

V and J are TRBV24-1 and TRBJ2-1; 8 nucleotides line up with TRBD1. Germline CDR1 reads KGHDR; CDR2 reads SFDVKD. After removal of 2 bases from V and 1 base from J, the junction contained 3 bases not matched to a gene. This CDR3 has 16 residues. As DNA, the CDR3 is TGTGCCACCAGTGATTCCACAGGGGGGTCCTACAATGAGCAGTTCTTC. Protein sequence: CATSDSTGGSYNEQFF.

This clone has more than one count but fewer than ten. The CDR3 DNA is TGTGCCAGCAACTCAGGGCGGTATGGCTACACCTTC. Amino acid sequence: CASNSGRYGYTF. V gene TRBV12-3 or TRBV12-4 combines with J gene TRBJ1-2, with a tentative D call TRBD1 (5 bases). V was cut by 7 bases and J by 5 bases, with 11 bases left in between. This CDR3 contains 12 residues.

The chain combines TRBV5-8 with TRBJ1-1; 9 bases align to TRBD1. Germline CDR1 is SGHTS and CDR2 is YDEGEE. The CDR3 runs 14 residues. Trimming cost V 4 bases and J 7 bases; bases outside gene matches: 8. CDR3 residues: CASSIGTGYDEAFF. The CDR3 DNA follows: TGTGCCAGCAGCATAGGGACAGGGTATGATGAAGCTTTCTTT. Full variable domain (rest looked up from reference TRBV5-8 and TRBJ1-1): EAGVTQSPTHLIKTRGQQATLRCSPISGHTSVYWYQQALGLGLQFLLWYDEGEERNRGNFPPRFSGRQFPNYSSELNVNALELEDSALYLCASSIGTGYDEAFFGQGTRLTVV.